What follows describes a single TCR beta chain. This sample was taken from a study of shared clonotypes between healthy human individuals. CD45RO-negative, CCR7-selected cells formed the naive CD8 fraction, which excluded terminally differentiated effector memory CD45RA+ cells. Germline-derived CDR1 and CDR2 are PRHDT and FYEKMQ (reference sequence). The CDR3 has 14 residues. V was clipped by 4 bases and J by 7 bases; unmatched bases: 5. TCRdb keeps only in-frame clones here, not all; method: immunoSEQ multiplex PCR. The sample holds around 2,000,000 clones, just under 95% seen once. The sample comprised naive CD8+ T cells sorted from blood. The clonotype originates from a man in his late teens or twenties in good health. This chain connects TRBV13 to TRBJ2-7, with 12 nucleotides matching TRBD2. In DNA form, the CDR3 reads TGTGCCAGCAGCTGGACTAGCGGGGTCGGGGAGCAGTACTTC. Translating gives CASSWTSGVGEQYF.